This entry features one TCR beta chain sequence. This entry comes from a study of blood T cell repertoires in COVID-19. Trimming removed 8 bases at V and 6 bases at J, with 14 bases between. CDR3 length: 13 amino acids. Germline V gene sequence: CDR1 SNHLY, CDR2 FYNNEI. As processed by the authors: Researchers report that nucleated cell counts were estimated from reference gene primer amplification. The protocol was immunoSEQ multiplex PCR, while the TCRdb copy is restricted to in-frame clones and leaves out a portion. V and J calls and clone size are as listed in that table; D and trimming were resolved from the DNA. The data show fewer than 350,000 clones, with 80% to 90% seen just once and approximately 7.8% held by the top ten.

The V call is TRBV2, the J call TRBJ1-5; D remains unclear. The clonotype comes from a woman in her forties or fifties who had recovered from COVID-19. Material for sequencing was peripheral blood. For the CDR3, the DNA is TGTGCCAGCTACGGGGATCGGGGTCAGCCCCAGCATTTT. Its translation: CASYGDRGQPQHF.